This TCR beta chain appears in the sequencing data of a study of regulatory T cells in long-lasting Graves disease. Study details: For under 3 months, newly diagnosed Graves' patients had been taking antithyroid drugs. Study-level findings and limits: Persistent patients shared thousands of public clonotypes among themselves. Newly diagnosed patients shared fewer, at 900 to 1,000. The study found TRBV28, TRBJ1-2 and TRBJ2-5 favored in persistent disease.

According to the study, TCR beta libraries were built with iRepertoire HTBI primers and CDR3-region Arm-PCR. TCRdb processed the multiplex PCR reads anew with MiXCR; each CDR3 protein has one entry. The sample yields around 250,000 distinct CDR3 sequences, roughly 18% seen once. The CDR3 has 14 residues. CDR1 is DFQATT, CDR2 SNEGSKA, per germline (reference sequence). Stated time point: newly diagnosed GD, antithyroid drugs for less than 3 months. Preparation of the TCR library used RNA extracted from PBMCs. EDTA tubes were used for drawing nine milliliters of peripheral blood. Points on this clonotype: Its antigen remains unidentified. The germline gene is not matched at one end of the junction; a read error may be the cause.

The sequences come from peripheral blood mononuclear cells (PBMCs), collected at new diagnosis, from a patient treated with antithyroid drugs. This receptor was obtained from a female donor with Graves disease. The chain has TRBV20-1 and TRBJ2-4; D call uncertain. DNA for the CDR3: TGCAGTGCCAGAGGCCTCACGCTACGGAACATTCAGTACTTC. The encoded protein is CSARGLTLRNIQYF.